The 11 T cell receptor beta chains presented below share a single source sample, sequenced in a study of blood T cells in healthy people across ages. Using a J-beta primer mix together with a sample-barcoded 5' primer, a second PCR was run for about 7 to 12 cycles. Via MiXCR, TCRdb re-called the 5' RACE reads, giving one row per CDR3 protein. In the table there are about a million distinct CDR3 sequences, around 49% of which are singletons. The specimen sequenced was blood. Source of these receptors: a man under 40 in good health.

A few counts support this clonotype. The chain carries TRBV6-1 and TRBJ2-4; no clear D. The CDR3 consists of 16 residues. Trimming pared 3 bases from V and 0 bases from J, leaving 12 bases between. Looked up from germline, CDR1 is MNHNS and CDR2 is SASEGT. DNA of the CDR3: TGTGCCAGCAGTGACCGAACGGAGCGAGCCAAAAACATTCAGTACTTC. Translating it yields CASSDRTERAKNIQYF.

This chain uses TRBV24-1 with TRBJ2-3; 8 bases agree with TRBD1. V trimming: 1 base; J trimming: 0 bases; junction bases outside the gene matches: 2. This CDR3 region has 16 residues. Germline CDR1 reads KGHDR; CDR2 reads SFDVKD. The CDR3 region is CATSDFGTGSTDTQYF. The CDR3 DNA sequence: TGTGCCACCAGTGATTTTGGGACAGGTAGCACAGATACGCAGTATTTT.

As DNA, the CDR3 is TGTGCCAGCAGTTTAGAAGGGACTAATCAGCCCCAGCATTTT. Protein: CASSLEGTNQPQHF. The chain recombines TRBV28 with TRBJ1-5; D might be TRBD1 (5 bases). This CDR3 spans 14 amino acids. V dropped 2 bases and J dropped 4 bases, with 9 bases sitting between them. The V gene's germline CDR1 is MDHEN and CDR2 SYDVKM.

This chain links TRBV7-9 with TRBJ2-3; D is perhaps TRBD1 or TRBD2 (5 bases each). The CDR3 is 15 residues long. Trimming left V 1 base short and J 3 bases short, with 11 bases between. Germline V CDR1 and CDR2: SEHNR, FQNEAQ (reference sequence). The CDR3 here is CASSLVGTATDTQYF. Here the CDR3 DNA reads TGTGCCAGCAGCTTAGTCGGGACGGCTACAGATACGCAGTATTTT.

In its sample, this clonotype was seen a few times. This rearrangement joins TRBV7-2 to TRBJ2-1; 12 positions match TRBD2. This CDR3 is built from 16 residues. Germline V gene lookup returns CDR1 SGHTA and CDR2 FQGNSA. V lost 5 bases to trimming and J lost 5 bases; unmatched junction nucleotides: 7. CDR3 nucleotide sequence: TGTGCCAGCAGCCGATCACTAGCGGGGGGTGACAATGAGCAGTTCTTC. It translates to CASSRSLAGGDNEQFF.

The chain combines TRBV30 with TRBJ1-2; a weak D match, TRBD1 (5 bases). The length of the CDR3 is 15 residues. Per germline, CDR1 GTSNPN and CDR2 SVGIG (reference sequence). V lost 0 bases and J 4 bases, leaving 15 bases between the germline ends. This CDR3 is CAWSVGQGEVYGYTF. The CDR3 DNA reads TGTGCCTGGAGTGTTGGGCAGGGAGAAGTCTATGGCTACACCTTC.

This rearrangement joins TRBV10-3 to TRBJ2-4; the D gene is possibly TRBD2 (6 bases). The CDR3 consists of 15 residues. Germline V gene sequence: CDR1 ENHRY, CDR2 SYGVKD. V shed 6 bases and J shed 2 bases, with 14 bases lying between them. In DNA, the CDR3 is TGTGCCATCAGCGGGACCGGGGGACCCAAAAACATTCAGTACTTC. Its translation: CAISGTGGPKNIQYF.

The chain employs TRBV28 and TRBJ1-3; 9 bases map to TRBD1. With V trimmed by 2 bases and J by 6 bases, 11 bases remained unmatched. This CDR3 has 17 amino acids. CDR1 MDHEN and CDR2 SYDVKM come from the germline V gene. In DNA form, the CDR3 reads TGTGCCAGCAGTTTACGGTGGACAGGGGAGGAGGCAAACACCATATATTTT. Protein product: CASSLRWTGEEANTIYF.

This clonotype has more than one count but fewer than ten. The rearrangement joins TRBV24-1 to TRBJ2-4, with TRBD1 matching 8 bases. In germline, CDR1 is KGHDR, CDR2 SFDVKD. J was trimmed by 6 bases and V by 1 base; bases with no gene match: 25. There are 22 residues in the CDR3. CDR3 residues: CATSDFQAPREHRGTIRNIQYF. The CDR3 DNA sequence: TGTGCCACCAGTGATTTCCAGGCCCCCAGGGAGCACAGGGGGACCATCAGAAACATTCAGTACTTC.

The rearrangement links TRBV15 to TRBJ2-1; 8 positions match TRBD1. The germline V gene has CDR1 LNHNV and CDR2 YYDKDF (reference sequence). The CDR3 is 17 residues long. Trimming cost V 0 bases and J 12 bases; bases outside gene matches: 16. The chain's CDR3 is CATSRDPQGAPRMGQFF. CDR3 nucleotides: TGTGCCACCAGCAGAGATCCCCAGGGGGCCCCGCGTATGGGGCAGTTCTTC. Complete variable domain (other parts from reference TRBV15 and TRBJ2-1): DAMVIQNPRYQVTQFGKPVTLSCSQTLNHNVMYWYQQKSSQAPKLLFHYYDKDFNNEADTPDNFQSRRPNTSFCFLDIRSPGLGDTAMYLCATSRDPQGAPRMGQFFGPGTRLTVL.

Written as DNA, the CDR3 is TGTGCCAGCACAAGGACGATGTTTGGGCAGTACTTC. The encoded protein is CASTRTMFGQYF. The chain uses TRBV28 and TRBJ2-4; no clear D. The CDR3 spans 12 residues. Trimming took 7 bases from V and 13 from J, leaving 17 bases between them. Germline CDR1 MDHEN, CDR2 SYDVKM.